The rows below give T cell receptor beta chains drawn from one sample of a study of regulatory T cells in long-lasting Graves disease. TCRdb passed the multiplex PCR reads through MiXCR, listing each CDR3 protein once. Of fewer than 550,000 distinct CDR3 sequences in the sample, about 16% were seen once. The sample was also linked to a second study, of T cells in Graves' hyperthyroidism and ophthalmopathy.

The starting material was peripheral blood mononuclear cells (PBMCs), obtained at new diagnosis, from a patient treated with antithyroid drugs. These receptors were taken from a middle-aged woman with Graves disease. CDR3s include the opening cysteine and the closing phenylalanine or tryptophan. D genes are given only for firm matches. Expanded clones get a size class; other rows say once, few or many, or leave the size out.

D gene: TRBD1
V gene: TRBV5-8
clone size: many
J gene: TRBJ1-1
CDR3 DNA: TGTGCCAGCAGGGAAGGGGGCGCCGGCACTGAAGCTTTCTTT
CDR3 protein: CASREGGAGTEAFF

D gene: .
V gene: TRBV3-1
clone size: many
J gene: TRBJ1-5
CDR3 DNA: TGTGCCAGCAGCCATGGGGGTAAACAGCCCCAGCATTTT
CDR3 protein: CASSHGGKQPQHF

D gene: TRBD1
V gene: TRBV7-8
clone size: few
J gene: TRBJ2-5
CDR3 DNA: TGTGCCAGCACCGGGACAGCGAGAGAGACCCAGTACTTC
CDR3 protein: CASTGTARETQYF

D gene: TRBD2
V gene: TRBV28
clone size: many
J gene: TRBJ2-1
CDR3 DNA: TGTGCCAGCAGTAGCGGGGGGGCTAGCTACAATGAGCAGTTCTTC
CDR3 protein: CASSSGGASYNEQFF

D gene: .
V gene: TRBV12-3/TRBV12-4
clone size: many
J gene: TRBJ1-2
CDR3 DNA: TGTGCCAGCAGTCCCCGACAGCCTCTTAACTATGGCTACACCTTC
CDR3 protein: CASSPRQPLNYGYTF

D gene: TRBD1
V gene: TRBV6-1
clone size: many
J gene: TRBJ1-1
CDR3 DNA: TGTGCCAGCCGAAAGGAGGGACAGGGGCTCGCTGAAGCTTTCTTT
CDR3 protein: CASRKEGQGLAEAFF

D gene: .
V gene: TRBV2
clone size: many
J gene: TRBJ1-1
CDR3 DNA: TGTGCCAGCAGGGGTATGACAGGAGGCACTGAAGCTTTCTTT
CDR3 protein: CASRGMTGGTEAFF

D gene: .
V gene: TRBV3-1
clone size: many
J gene: TRBJ2-1
CDR3 DNA: TGTGCCAGCAGCCAAGCTGCAGCAGGTAACAATGAGCAGTTCTTC
CDR3 protein: CASSQAAAGNNEQFF

D gene: TRBD1
V gene: TRBV7-8
clone size: many
J gene: TRBJ1-1
CDR3 DNA: TGTGCCAGCAGCACTCCCGGGACAGGGGCTGAAGCTTTCTTT
CDR3 protein: CASSTPGTGAEAFF

D gene: .
V gene: TRBV11-3
clone size: .
J gene: TRBJ2-1
CDR3 DNA: TGTGCCAGCAGCTTAGGAGGGTGGGGGGACTCATACAATGAGCAGTTCTTC
CDR3 protein: CASSLGGWGDSYNEQFF

D gene: .
V gene: TRBV14
clone size: .
J gene: TRBJ2-1
CDR3 DNA: TGTGCCAGCAGCCAGAGTTTGAGGGCCGAGCAGTTCTTC
CDR3 protein: CASSQSLRAEQFF

D gene: .
V gene: TRBV24-1
clone size: .
J gene: TRBJ2-1
CDR3 DNA: TGTGCCACCAGTGAAAGGGGGGGAACGGCCCTAAATGAGCAGTTCTTC
CDR3 protein: CATSERGGTALNEQFF

D gene: .
V gene: TRBV27
clone size: few
J gene: TRBJ2-2
CDR3 DNA: TGTGCCAGCAGTCAACCCCAGTTTGTAAGCACCGGGGAGCTGTTTTTT
CDR3 protein: CASSQPQFVSTGELFF

D gene: .
V gene: TRBV27
clone size: many
J gene: TRBJ1-2
CDR3 DNA: TGTGCCAGCAGTTTACGGGGGGCCCCGGGGGGCTACACCTTC
CDR3 protein: CASSLRGAPGGYTF

D gene: .
V gene: TRBV7-8
clone size: few
J gene: TRBJ1-6
CDR3 DNA: TGTGCCAGCAGCTTGTCGGGGGGCTCCTATAATTCACCCCTCCACTTT
CDR3 protein: CASSLSGGSYNSPLHF

D gene: .
V gene: TRBV6-5
clone size: many
J gene: TRBJ1-6
CDR3 DNA: TGTGCCAGCAGTTTCACCGCCGGGACTCGGGACAATTCACCCCTCCACTTT
CDR3 protein: CASSFTAGTRDNSPLHF

D gene: .
V gene: TRBV19
clone size: .
J gene: TRBJ2-7
CDR3 DNA: TGTGCCAGTAGTTCTAACAGGGTCTACGAGCAGTACTTC
CDR3 protein: CASSSNRVYEQYF

D gene: TRBD1
V gene: TRBV28
clone size: .
J gene: TRBJ2-3
CDR3 DNA: TGTGCCAGCAGTTTACTAGGACAGGGCCGAACAGATACGCAGTATTTT
CDR3 protein: CASSLLGQGRTDTQYF

D gene: .
V gene: TRBV4-1
clone size: .
J gene: TRBJ2-3
CDR3 DNA: TGCGCCAGCAGCCGCGATCCTCGGGATACGCAGTATTTT
CDR3 protein: CASSRDPRDTQYF

D gene: .
V gene: TRBV12-3/TRBV12-4
clone size: few
J gene: TRBJ1-5
CDR3 DNA: TGTGCCAGCATCAGGGCCATCAGCAATCAGCCCCAGCATTTT
CDR3 protein: CASIRAISNQPQHF